Listed here are 31 T cell receptor beta chains from one sample, sequenced in a study of T-cell reconstitution after alpha-beta-depleted transplantation in children. Preparation of the TCRbeta library used unique molecular identifiers. In TCRdb, the PCR reads were re-called with MiXCR into one record per CDR3 protein. In the table there are 490,000 or so distinct CDR3 sequences, under 15% of which are singletons. This specimen consisted of PBMCs from the stem cell graft donor, obtained from the stem cell graft. The source of these receptors is a human donor who donated a stem cell graft to a child with combined immunodeficiency.

This clonotype has only a few counts. The chain recombines TRBV5-5 with TRBJ2-1; 7 bases map to TRBD2. Unmatched junction bases numbered 5, after V lost 0 bases and J lost 2 bases. CDR1 is SGHKS and CDR2 is YYEKEE in the germline V gene (reference sequence). This CDR3 comprises 16 residues. CDR3: CASSLASREPYNEQFF. The CDR3 DNA is TGTGCCAGCAGCTTGGCCTCGCGGGAGCCCTACAATGAGCAGTTCTTC.

This clonotype was counted only a few times. The chain recombines TRBV12-3 or TRBV12-4 with TRBJ2-7; D remains unclear. This CDR3 has 13 amino acids. Trimming stripped 3 bases from V and 3 bases from J, with 9 bases between. CDR3 protein: CASSFARFYEQYF. In nucleotides, the CDR3 is TGTGCCAGCAGTTTCGCGAGGTTCTACGAGCAGTACTTC.

This clonotype came up a few times. The CDR3 loop is CASSLASSGANVLTF. In DNA form, the CDR3 reads TGTGCCAGCAGCTTGGCCAGCTCTGGGGCCAACGTCCTGACTTTC. This chain uses TRBV5-6 with TRBJ2-6; D remains unclear. The CDR3 length is 15 residues. V was pared by 0 bases and J by 0 bases, with 4 bases between. Germline CDR1 is SGHDT and CDR2 is YYEEEE. The whole variable domain, remainder taken from reference TRBV5-6 and TRBJ2-6, is DAGVTQSPTHLIKTRGQQVTLRCSPKSGHDTVSWYQQALGQGPQFIFQYYEEEERQRGNFPDRFSGHQFPNYSSELNVNALLLGDSALYLCASSLASSGANVLTFGAGSRLTVL.

This clonotype has more than one count but fewer than ten. V is TRBV29-1 and J is TRBJ1-1, with D perhaps matching TRBD1 (5 bases). V lost 3 bases and J 4 bases, leaving 9 bases between the germline ends. CDR3 size: 12 residues. Per the germline V gene, CDR1 is SQVTM and CDR2 is ANQGSEA. This CDR3 is CSVDWGSTEAFF. CDR3 in DNA: TGCAGCGTTGACTGGGGGAGCACTGAAGCTTTCTTT.

The table lists this clonotype with many counts. The chain links TRBV7-9 to TRBJ2-7; no firm D call. Trimming cost V 7 bases and J 2 bases, with 9 bases left between them. The CDR3 totals 12 residues. Germline CDR1 reads SEHNR; CDR2 reads FQNEAQ (reference sequence). In nucleotides, the CDR3 is TGTGCCAGCACCGAATTTACCTACGAGCAGTACTTC. This codes for CASTEFTYEQYF.

This clonotype was picked up many times. V is TRBV7-8 and J is TRBJ2-1; 9 bases are a match to TRBD1. The CDR3 covers 14 residues. Germline CDR1 is SGHVS and CDR2 is FQNEAQ. V shed 8 bases, J shed 6 bases, and the junction held 8 bases outside the gene matches. CDR3 in amino acids: CASLPRTGVNEQFF. The CDR3 coding sequence is TGTGCCAGCTTACCTCGGACAGGGGTCAATGAGCAGTTCTTC.

In this sample, this clonotype turned up many times. The chain uses TRBV5-1 and TRBJ2-7, with a tentative D call TRBD1 (6 bases). The CDR3 is made up of 14 amino acids. Germline CDR1 and CDR2: SGHRS and YFSETQ. V lost 5 bases to trimming and J lost 3 bases, with 15 bases between them. CDR3 loop: CASREGQGLYEQYF. The CDR3 nucleotides read TGCGCCAGCAGGGAAGGGCAGGGGCTCTACGAGCAGTACTTC.

Ten or more counts support this clonotype. The rearrangement joins TRBV7-9 to TRBJ2-5, with TRBD2 as a possible D gene (5 bases). The germline V gene encodes CDR1 SEHNR and CDR2 FQNEAQ (reference sequence). The CDR3 is made up of 14 amino acids. The V end was cut by 3 bases, the J end by 1 base, with 9 bases between. The CDR3 region has the DNA TGTGCCAGCAGCTTCCGAGCGGCCCAAGAGACCCAGTACTTC. Amino acids: CASSFRAAQETQYF.

This clonotype was recorded a few times. V usage is TRBV7-8 and J usage is TRBJ2-3; 11 bases are shared with TRBD2. With V trimmed by 5 bases and J by 4 bases, 8 bases remained unmatched. This CDR3 has 16 amino acids. Germline CDR1 SGHVS, CDR2 FQNEAQ. CDR3 sequence: CASSARVLAGADTQYF. DNA for the CDR3: TGTGCCAGCAGCGCTCGGGTACTAGCGGGGGCAGATACGCAGTATTTT.

The V gene is TRBV3-1, the J gene TRBJ2-3, with D perhaps matching TRBD1 (6 bases). The germline V gene encodes CDR1 LGHDT and CDR2 YNNKEL (reference sequence). The CDR3 covers 16 residues. The V gene lost 1 base and the J gene lost 2 bases, with 13 bases spanning the gap. Here the CDR3 reads CASSQVVWDNTDTQYF. The CDR3, as DNA: TGTGCCAGCAGCCAAGTGGTCTGGGACAACACAGATACGCAGTATTTT.

For this clonotype: The junction departs from germline at one end; a sequencing error may be responsible. The chain links TRBV6-1 to TRBJ1-5; the match to TRBD1 covers 11 bases. This CDR3 contains 15 residues. Germline-derived CDR1 and CDR2 are MNHNS and SASEGT. Here the CDR3 reads CASSRDRGTDQPQLF. The DNA for the CDR3 is TGTGCCAGCAGCCGGGACAGGGGGACCGATCAGCCCCAGCTTTTT.

This clonotype was seen a few times. This sequence joins TRBV6-5 and TRBJ1-3, with 7 bases lining up with TRBD1. Germline CDR1 is MNHEY and CDR2 is SVGAGI. The V and J ends lost 0 bases and 7 bases, in that order; junction bases with no gene match: 3. This CDR3 region has 14 residues. CDR3 protein: CASSYSQGGNTIYF. For the CDR3, the DNA is TGTGCCAGCAGTTACTCGCAGGGGGGGAACACCATATATTTT.

The gene calls are TRBV9 and TRBJ2-2; TRBD1 matches at 8 bases. The CDR3 extends over 16 amino acids. The germline V gene encodes CDR1 SGDLS and CDR2 YYNGEE. V was pared by 4 bases and J by 2 bases, with 7 bases of the junction left unmatched. The CDR3 nucleotides read TGTGCCAGCAGCACAACGGGACAGGCAAACACCGGGGAGCTGTTTTTT. This encodes CASSTTGQANTGELFF. Full variable domain (remainder filled in from reference TRBV9 and TRBJ2-2): DSGVTQTPKHLITATGQRVTLRCSPRSGDLSVYWYQQSLDQGLQFLIQYYNGEERAKGNILERFSAQQFPDLHSELNLSSLELGDSALYFCASSTTGQANTGELFFGEGSRLTVL.

This clonotype showed up many times. The chain uses TRBV11-1 and TRBJ2-1; tentative D call: TRBD2 (6 bases). The germline gives CDR1 SGHAT, CDR2 FQDESV (reference sequence). The V gene lost 4 bases and the J gene lost 3 bases, with 25 bases spanning the gap. The CDR3 consists of 19 residues. CDR3 nucleotide sequence: TGTGCCAGCAGCTCGTCCGGGGGTGACTCCCCAGAGAACTACAATGAGCAGTTCTTC. The encoded protein is CASSSSGGDSPENYNEQFF.

V and J are TRBV6-1 and TRBJ2-7; 8 bases agree with TRBD2. The CDR3 extends over 14 amino acids. V was clipped by 10 bases and J by 5 bases; unmatched bases: 13. The germline V gene has CDR1 MNHNS and CDR2 SASEGT. CDR3 nucleotide sequence: TGTGCCACCCGCGGGGGGACGTTTGCCCACGAGCAGTACTTC. Amino acids: CATRGGTFAHEQYF.

The chain combines TRBV7-8 with TRBJ2-4; D remains unclear. V was trimmed by 5 bases and J by 6 bases, leaving 14 bases between them. The CDR3 length is 14 residues. CDR1 and CDR2 (germline): SGHVS, FQNEAQ. CDR3 nucleotides: TGTGCCAGCAGCACCCTCGGACCAAGAAACATTCAGTACTTC. This translates into CASSTLGPRNIQYF.

This clonotype has a handful of counts. The chain recombines TRBV20-1 with TRBJ2-2; 7 nucleotides align to TRBD2. Germline V gene lookup returns CDR1 DFQATT and CDR2 SNEGSKA (reference sequence). The CDR3 contains 17 residues. V gave up 1 base and J gave up 5 bases; unmatched junction bases: 13. CDR3 nucleotides: TGCAGTGCTAGAGGATCGGGCTCGGGGGGAGGGACCGGGGAGCTGTTTTTT. Its protein product is CSARGSGSGGGTGELFF.

The genes are TRBV7-9 and TRBJ1-2; 7 bases align to TRBD1. The V gene end was trimmed by 3 bases and the J gene end by 5 bases; junction bases not matched to a gene: 3. Looked up from germline, CDR1 is SEHNR and CDR2 is FQNEAQ (reference sequence). The CDR3 is 13 residues long. CDR3 sequence: CASSLQGGYGYTF. CDR3 coding DNA: TGTGCCAGCAGCTTGCAGGGGGGGTATGGCTACACCTTC.

This clonotype came up a few times. This chain joins TRBV27 and TRBJ2-1; 12 nucleotides agree with TRBD2. CDR3 size: 18 residues. The germline V gene encodes CDR1 MNHEY and CDR2 SMNVEV (reference sequence). V was clipped by 5 bases and J by 7 bases; unmatched bases: 15. The CDR3 loop reads CASSPITLAGGRVNEQFF. CDR3 in DNA: TGTGCCAGCAGTCCGATCACACTAGCGGGAGGCCGAGTAAATGAGCAGTTCTTC.

The rearrangement links TRBV20-1 to TRBJ2-3, with TRBD2 matching 11 bases. CDR1 is DFQATT and CDR2 is SNEGSKA in the germline V gene (reference sequence). The CDR3 has 14 amino acids. V trimming: 6 bases; J trimming: 5 bases; junction bases outside the gene matches: 7. The CDR3: CSALSGGAGDTQYF. The CDR3 DNA is TGCAGTGCCCTTAGCGGGGGGGCCGGAGATACGCAGTATTTT.

The table lists this clonotype with many counts. The chain is built from TRBV6-2 or TRBV6-3 and TRBJ2-7; D remains unclear. There are 12 residues in the CDR3. Germline values: CDR1 MNHEY, CDR2 SVGEGT. V gave up 3 bases and J gave up 3 bases, with 6 bases separating them. For the CDR3, the DNA is TGTGCCAGCAGTTATTCAAACTACGAGCAGTACTTC. Protein: CASSYSNYEQYF.

This chain joins TRBV7-2 and TRBJ2-2; a possible D gene is TRBD1 (6 bases). Germline V gene data show CDR1 as SGHTA and CDR2 as FQGNSA. The CDR3 has 14 amino acids. Trimming removed 5 bases at V and 4 bases at J, with 11 bases between. The CDR3 region has the DNA TGTGCCAGCAGCCAACTACAGGGCACCGGGGAGCTGTTTTTT. Residues: CASSQLQGTGELFF.

The rearrangement joins TRBV3-1 to TRBJ2-1, with 7 nucleotides matching TRBD2. The CDR3 contains 16 residues. J gave up 2 bases and V 0 bases, and 4 bases lay outside the gene matches. CDR1 and CDR2 from the germline V gene are LGHDT and YNNKEL (reference sequence). CDR3 amino acids: CASSQESGDPYNEQFF. DNA for the CDR3: TGTGCCAGCAGCCAAGAAAGCGGGGACCCCTACAATGAGCAGTTCTTC.

The chain recombines TRBV28 with TRBJ1-4; D uncertain. CDR1 is MDHEN, CDR2 SYDVKM, per germline. The CDR3 runs to 11 residues. V lost 4 bases to trimming and J lost 7 bases, with 4 bases between them. The CDR3 sequence: CASSWGEKLFF. CDR3 nucleotide sequence: TGTGCCAGCAGTTGGGGTGAAAAACTGTTTTTT.

The rearrangement uses TRBV20-1 and TRBJ2-3, with 8 bases identical to TRBD2. This CDR3 contains 12 residues. V was pared by 6 bases and J by 4 bases, with 3 bases of the junction left unmatched. Looked up from germline, CDR1 is DFQATT and CDR2 is SNEGSKA (reference sequence). The chain's CDR3 is CSAGTRADTQYF. CDR3 DNA sequence: TGCAGTGCGGGGACTAGGGCAGATACGCAGTATTTT.

The table lists this clonotype with a few counts. V usage is TRBV2 and J usage is TRBJ2-3; a weak D match, TRBD1 (5 bases). This CDR3 has 14 amino acids. V shed 2 bases and J shed 7 bases, with 13 bases lying between them. Germline CDR1 is SNHLY and CDR2 is FYNNEI. This chain's CDR3 is CASSESAKGHTQYF. Here the CDR3 DNA reads TGTGCCAGCAGTGAAAGCGCCAAGGGGCATACGCAGTATTTT. The variable domain in full, with the rest retrieved from reference TRBV2 and TRBJ2-3, is EPEVTQTPSHQVTQMGQEVILRCVPISNHLYFYWYRQILGQKVEFLVSFYNNEISEKSEIFDDQFSVERPDGSNFTLKIRSTKLEDSAMYFCASSESAKGHTQYFGPGTRLTVL.

Here the CDR3 reads CASSPSRGYGYTF. DNA of the CDR3: TGCGCCAGCAGCCCAAGTCGAGGCTATGGCTACACCTTC. The rearrangement joins TRBV4-3 to TRBJ1-2; no firm D call. The V end was cut by 4 bases, the J end by 4 bases, with 10 bases between. Germline-derived CDR1 and CDR2 are LGHNA and YSLEER. The CDR3 extends over 13 amino acids.

The chain links TRBV6-2 or TRBV6-3 to TRBJ2-3, with TRBD2 matching 8 bases. Germline CDR1 is MNHEY and CDR2 is SVGEGT. Trimming removed 0 bases from V and 0 bases from J; junction bases left unmatched: 11. The CDR3 contains 19 residues. The CDR3, as DNA: TGTGCCAGCAGTTACTCGAGTATGGAGCTAGCGGGTAGCACAGATACGCAGTATTTT. Translation: CASSYSSMELAGSTDTQYF.

The chain has TRBV15 and TRBJ2-7; TRBD2 might be the D (6 bases). This CDR3 region has 16 residues. CDR1 is LNHNV and CDR2 is YYDKDF in the germline V gene (reference sequence). V was cut by 1 base and J by 4 bases, with 17 bases left in between. The CDR3 here is CATSRVGTSSRYEQYF. In nucleotides, the CDR3 is TGTGCCACCAGCAGAGTTGGTACTAGCTCTCGATACGAGCAGTACTTC.

This clonotype was seen at least ten times. V usage is TRBV12-3 or TRBV12-4 and J usage is TRBJ1-1; D call uncertain. V was clipped by 1 base and J by 1 base, with 13 bases between them. The CDR3 consists of 16 residues. The CDR3 reads CASSLEGVRGNTEAFF. The CDR3 DNA sequence: TGTGCCAGCAGTTTAGAAGGAGTCCGGGGGAACACTGAAGCTTTCTTT.

In this sample, this clonotype turned up a few times. The chain recombines TRBV9 with TRBJ2-1; TRBD1 matches 9 bases. The CDR3 runs 16 residues. CDR1 and CDR2 from the germline V gene are SGDLS and YYNGEE. V shed 3 bases, J shed 2 bases, and the junction held 6 bases outside the gene matches. CDR3 nucleotide sequence: TGTGCCAGCAGCGACACAGGGGGCGCACCCTACAATGAGCAGTTCTTC. The encoded protein is CASSDTGGAPYNEQFF.